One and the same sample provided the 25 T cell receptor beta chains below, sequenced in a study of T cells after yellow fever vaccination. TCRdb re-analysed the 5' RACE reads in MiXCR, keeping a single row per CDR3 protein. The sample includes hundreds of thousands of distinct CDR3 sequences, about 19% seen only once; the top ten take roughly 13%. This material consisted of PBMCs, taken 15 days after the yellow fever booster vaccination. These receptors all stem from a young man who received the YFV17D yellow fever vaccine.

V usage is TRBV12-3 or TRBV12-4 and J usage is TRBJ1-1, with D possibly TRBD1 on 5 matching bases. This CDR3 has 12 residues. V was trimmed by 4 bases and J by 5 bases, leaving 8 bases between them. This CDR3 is CASSWGITEAFF. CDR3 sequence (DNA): TGTGCCAGCAGTTGGGGGATTACTGAAGCTTTCTTT.

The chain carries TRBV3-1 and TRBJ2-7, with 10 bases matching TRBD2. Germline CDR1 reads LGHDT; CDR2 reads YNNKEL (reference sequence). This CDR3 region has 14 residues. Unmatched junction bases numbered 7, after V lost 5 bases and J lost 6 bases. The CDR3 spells CASSRNLAGAEQYF. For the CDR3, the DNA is TGTGCCAGCAGCAGAAATCTAGCGGGAGCCGAGCAGTACTTC.

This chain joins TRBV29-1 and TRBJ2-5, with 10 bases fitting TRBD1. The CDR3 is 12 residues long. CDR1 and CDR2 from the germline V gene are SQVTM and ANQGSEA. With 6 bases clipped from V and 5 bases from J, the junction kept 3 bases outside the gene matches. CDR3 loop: CSVTGGLETQYF. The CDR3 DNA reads TGCAGCGTGACAGGGGGCTTGGAGACCCAGTACTTC.

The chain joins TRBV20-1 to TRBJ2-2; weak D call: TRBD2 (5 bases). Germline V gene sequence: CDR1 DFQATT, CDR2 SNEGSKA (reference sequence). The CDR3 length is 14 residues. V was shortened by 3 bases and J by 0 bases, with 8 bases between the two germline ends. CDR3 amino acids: CSASRGTNTGELFF. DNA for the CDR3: TGCAGTGCTAGTCGAGGGACGAACACCGGGGAGCTGTTTTTT.

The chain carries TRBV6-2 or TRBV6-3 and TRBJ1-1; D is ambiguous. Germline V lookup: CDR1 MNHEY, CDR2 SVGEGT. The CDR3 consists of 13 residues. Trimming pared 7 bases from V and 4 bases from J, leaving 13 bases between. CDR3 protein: CASTSTPGTEAFF. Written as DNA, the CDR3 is TGTGCCAGCACCTCCACCCCCGGCACTGAAGCTTTCTTT.

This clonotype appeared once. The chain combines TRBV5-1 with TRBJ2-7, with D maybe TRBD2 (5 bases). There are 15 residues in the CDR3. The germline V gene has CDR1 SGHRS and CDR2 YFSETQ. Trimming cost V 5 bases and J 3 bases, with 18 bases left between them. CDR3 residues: CASRFGLRSDYEQYF. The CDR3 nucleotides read TGCGCCAGCAGATTCGGACTTCGGTCCGACTACGAGCAGTACTTC.

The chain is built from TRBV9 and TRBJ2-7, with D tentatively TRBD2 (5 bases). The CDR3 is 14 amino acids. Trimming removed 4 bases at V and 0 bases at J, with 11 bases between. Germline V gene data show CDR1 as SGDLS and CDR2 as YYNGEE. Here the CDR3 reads CASSPRVNSYEQYF. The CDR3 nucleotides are TGTGCCAGCAGCCCGCGGGTTAACTCCTACGAGCAGTACTTC.

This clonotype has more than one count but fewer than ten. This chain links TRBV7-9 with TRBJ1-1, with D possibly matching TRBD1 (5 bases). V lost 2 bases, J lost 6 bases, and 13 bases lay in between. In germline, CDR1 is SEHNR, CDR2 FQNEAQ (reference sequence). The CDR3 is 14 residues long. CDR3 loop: CASSLPGGDAEAFF. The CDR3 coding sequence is TGTGCCAGCAGCTTACCGGGGGGTGACGCTGAAGCTTTCTTT.

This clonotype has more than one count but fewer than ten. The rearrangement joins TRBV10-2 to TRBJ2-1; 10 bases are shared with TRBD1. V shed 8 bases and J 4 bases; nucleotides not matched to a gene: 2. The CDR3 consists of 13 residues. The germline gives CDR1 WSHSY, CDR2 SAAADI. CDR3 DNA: TGCGCCAGCCGGGACAGGGGTTACAATGAGCAGTTCTTC. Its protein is CASRDRGYNEQFF.

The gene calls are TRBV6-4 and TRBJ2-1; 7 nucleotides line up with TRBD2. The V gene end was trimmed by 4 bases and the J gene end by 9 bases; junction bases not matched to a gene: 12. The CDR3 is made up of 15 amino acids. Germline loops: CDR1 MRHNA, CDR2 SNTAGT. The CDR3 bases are TGTGCCAGCAGTGTCGGACTAGGAGATTTAAGTGAGCAGTTCTTC. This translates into CASSVGLGDLSEQFF.

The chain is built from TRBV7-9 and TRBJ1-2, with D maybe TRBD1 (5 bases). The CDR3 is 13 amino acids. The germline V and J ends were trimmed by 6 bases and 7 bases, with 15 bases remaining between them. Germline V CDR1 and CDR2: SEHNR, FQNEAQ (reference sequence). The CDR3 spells CASRPSLTAGYTF. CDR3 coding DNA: TGTGCCAGCAGACCTAGTCTGACAGCTGGCTACACCTTC.

CDR3 DNA: TGTGCCAGCAAGGGGGGTTTAAATGAAAAACTGTTTTTT. Translated: CASKGGLNEKLFF. V is TRBV27 and J is TRBJ1-4; D may be TRBD1 (6 bases). The germline gives CDR1 MNHEY, CDR2 SMNVEV (reference sequence). Trimming cost V 7 bases and J 5 bases, with 11 bases left between them. This CDR3 comprises 13 residues.

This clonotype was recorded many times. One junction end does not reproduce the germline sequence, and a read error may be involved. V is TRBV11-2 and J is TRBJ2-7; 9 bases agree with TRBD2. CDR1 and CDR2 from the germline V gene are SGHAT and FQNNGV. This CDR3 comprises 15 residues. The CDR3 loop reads CASSLETSGPYEQYF. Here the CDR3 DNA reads TGCGCCAGCAGCCTCGAGACTAGCGGTCCCTACGAGCAGTACTTC.

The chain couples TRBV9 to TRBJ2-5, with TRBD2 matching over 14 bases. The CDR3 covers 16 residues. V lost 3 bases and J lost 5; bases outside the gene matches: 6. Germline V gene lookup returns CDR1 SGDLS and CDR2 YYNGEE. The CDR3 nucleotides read TGTGCCAGCAGCGCAGGACTAGCGGGAGGAATGGAGACCCAGTACTTC. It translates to CASSAGLAGGMETQYF.

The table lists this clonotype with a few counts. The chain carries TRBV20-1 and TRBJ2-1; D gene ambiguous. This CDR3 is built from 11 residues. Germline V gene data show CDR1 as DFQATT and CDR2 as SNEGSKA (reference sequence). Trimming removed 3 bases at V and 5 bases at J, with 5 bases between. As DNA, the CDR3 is TGCAGTGCTAGCGAGCACAATGAGCAGTTCTTC. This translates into CSASEHNEQFF.

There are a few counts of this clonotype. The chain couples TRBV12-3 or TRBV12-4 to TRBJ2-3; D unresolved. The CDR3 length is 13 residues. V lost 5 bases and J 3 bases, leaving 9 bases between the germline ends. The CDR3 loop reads CASSRSDTDTQYF. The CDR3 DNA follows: TGTGCCAGCAGTCGCTCGGATACAGATACGCAGTATTTT.

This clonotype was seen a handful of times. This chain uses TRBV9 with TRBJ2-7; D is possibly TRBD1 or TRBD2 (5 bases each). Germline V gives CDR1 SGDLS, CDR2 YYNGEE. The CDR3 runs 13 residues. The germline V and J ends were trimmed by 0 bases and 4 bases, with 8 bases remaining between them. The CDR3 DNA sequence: TGTGCCAGCAGCGTAGGAGGGGATTACGAGCAGTACTTC. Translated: CASSVGGDYEQYF.

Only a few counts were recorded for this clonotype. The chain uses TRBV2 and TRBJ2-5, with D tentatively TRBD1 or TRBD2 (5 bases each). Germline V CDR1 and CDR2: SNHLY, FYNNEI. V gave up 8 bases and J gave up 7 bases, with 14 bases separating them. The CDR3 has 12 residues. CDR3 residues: CASHEGPATQYF. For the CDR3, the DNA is TGTGCCAGCCATGAGGGGCCTGCGACCCAGTACTTC.

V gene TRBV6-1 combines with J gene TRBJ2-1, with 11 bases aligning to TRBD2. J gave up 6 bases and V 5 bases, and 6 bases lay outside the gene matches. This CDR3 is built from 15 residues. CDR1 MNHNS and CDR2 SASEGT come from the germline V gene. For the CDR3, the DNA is TGTGCCAGCAGTCCGACTAGCGGGACAACCAATGAGCAGTTCTTC. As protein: CASSPTSGTTNEQFF.

The CDR3 protein is CASSTRAGAYEQYF. CDR3 nucleotides: TGTGCCAGCAGCACGAGAGCGGGGGCCTACGAGCAGTACTTC. The rearrangement uses TRBV7-2 and TRBJ2-7; TRBD2 agrees at 8 bases. This CDR3 region has 14 residues. Germline V lookup: CDR1 SGHTA, CDR2 FQGNSA. V was clipped by 5 bases and J by 2 bases; unmatched bases: 5.

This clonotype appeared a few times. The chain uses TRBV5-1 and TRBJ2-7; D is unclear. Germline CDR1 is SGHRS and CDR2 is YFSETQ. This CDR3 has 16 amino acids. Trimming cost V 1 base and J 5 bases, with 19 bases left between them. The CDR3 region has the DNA TGCGCCAGCAGCTTGAGGTTCCGGAATCTCCCCCACGAGCAGTACTTC. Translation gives CASSLRFRNLPHEQYF.

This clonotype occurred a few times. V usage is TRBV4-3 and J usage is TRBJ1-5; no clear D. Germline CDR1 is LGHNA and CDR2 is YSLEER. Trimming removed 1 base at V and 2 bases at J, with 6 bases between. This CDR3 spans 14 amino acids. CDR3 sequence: CASSQAQGNQPQHF. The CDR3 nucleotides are TGCGCCAGCAGCCAAGCTCAGGGCAATCAGCCCCAGCATTTT.

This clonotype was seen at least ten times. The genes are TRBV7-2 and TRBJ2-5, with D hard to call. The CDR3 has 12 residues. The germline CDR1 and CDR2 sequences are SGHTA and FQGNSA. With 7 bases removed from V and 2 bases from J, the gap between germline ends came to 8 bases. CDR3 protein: CASTVGQETQYF. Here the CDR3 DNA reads TGTGCCAGCACGGTAGGGCAAGAGACCCAGTACTTC.

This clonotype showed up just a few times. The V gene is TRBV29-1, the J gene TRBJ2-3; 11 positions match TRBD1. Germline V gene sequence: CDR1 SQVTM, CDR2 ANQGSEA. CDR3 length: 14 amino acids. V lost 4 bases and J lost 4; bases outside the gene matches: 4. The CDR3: CSVGWTGGADTQYF. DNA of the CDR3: TGCAGCGTTGGTTGGACAGGGGGCGCAGATACGCAGTATTTT.

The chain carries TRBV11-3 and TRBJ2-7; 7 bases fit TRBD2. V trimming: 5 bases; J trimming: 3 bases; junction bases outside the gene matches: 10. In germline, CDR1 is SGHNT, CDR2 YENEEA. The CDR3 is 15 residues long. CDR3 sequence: CASSLTAGEGYEQYF. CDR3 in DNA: TGTGCCAGCAGCCTAACCGCGGGAGAAGGCTACGAGCAGTACTTC. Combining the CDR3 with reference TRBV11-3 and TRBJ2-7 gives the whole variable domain EAGVVQSPRYKIIEKKQPVAFWCNPISGHNTLYWYLQNLGQGPELLIRYENEEAVDDSQLPKDRFSAERLKGVDSTLKIQPAELGDSAVYLCASSLTAGEGYEQYFGPGTRLTVT.